These 14 T cell receptor beta chains were all obtained from the same sample, sequenced in a study of identical twins (dated by TCRdb to between 2015 and 2016). Receptors were amplified or captured by 5' RACE. The run used an Illumina HiSeq 2000. The public reads were reanalyzed by TCRdb: fastp trimming at Q25, MiXCR alignment, in-frame beta chains only. Entries that share a CDR3 protein sequence are merged under the most common genes and DNA. This sample lists hundreds of thousands of distinct CDR3 sequences; roughly a quarter were detected once. The ten largest clones represent 2.9% of the sample. The sample was also reused in another study, on T cells expressing NK-cell markers.

The sample taken for sequencing was CD4+ T cells sorted from blood. These receptors originate from a woman in her late teens or twenties in good health.

Ten or more counts support this clonotype. The chain joins TRBV12-3 or TRBV12-4 to TRBJ2-3; a possible D gene is TRBD1 (6 bases). This CDR3 contains 12 residues. V was cut by 6 bases and J by 5 bases, with 9 bases left in between. As DNA, the CDR3 is TGTGCCAGCAGCCCAGGGGTAGATACGCAGTATTTT. It yields the protein CASSPGVDTQYF.

This clonotype has a handful of counts. The V gene is TRBV10-3, the J gene TRBJ2-1; 10 positions match TRBD2. Germline trimming cut 1 base from V and 4 bases from J; bases unmatched to any gene: 4. Germline V gives CDR1 ENHRY, CDR2 SYGVKD. The CDR3 has 16 amino acids. The CDR3 coding sequence is TGTGCCATCAGTGAGTATTCTAGCGGGGGATACAATGAGCAGTTCTTC. This translates into CAISEYSSGGYNEQFF.

The chain carries TRBV5-1 and TRBJ2-5; 7 bases match TRBD1. The CDR3 consists of 16 residues. V gave up 3 bases and J gave up 4 bases; unmatched junction bases: 12. Germline CDR1 and CDR2: SGHRS and YFSETQ. CDR3 protein: CASSYAGTDKGETQYF. CDR3 nucleotide sequence: TGCGCCAGCAGCTACGCCGGGACAGATAAAGGAGAGACCCAGTACTTC.

This clonotype came up a few times. V usage is TRBV7-9 and J usage is TRBJ1-1; maybe TRBD1 (5 bases). Germline CDR1 reads SEHNR; CDR2 reads FQNEAQ (reference sequence). The CDR3 is 13 residues long. V lost 5 bases, J lost 6 bases, and 13 bases lay in between. The CDR3 coding sequence is TGTGCCAGCAGCCCCCGCACGGGGCCTGAAGCTTTCTTT. Protein product: CASSPRTGPEAFF.

This clonotype was observed a few times. J is TRBJ1-4 and V is TRBV12-3 or TRBV12-4; 7 positions agree with TRBD1. Germline trimming cut 7 bases from V and 8 bases from J; bases unmatched to any gene: 10. The CDR3 has 14 residues. This CDR3 is CASTFRDSREKLFF. The CDR3 nucleotides read TGTGCCAGCACCTTCCGGGACAGTAGAGAAAAACTGTTTTTT.

J is TRBJ2-7 and V is TRBV11-3; D remains unclear. CDR1 and CDR2 from the germline V gene are SGHNT and YENEEA. V was clipped by 6 bases and J by 2 bases, with 17 bases between them. The CDR3 contains 15 residues. CDR3 in amino acids: CASSSLIGDTYEQYF. The CDR3 nucleotides read TGTGCCAGCAGTTCCCTAATAGGCGATACCTACGAGCAGTACTTC. Combining the CDR3 with reference TRBV11-3 and TRBJ2-7 gives the whole variable domain EAGVVQSPRYKIIEKKQPVAFWCNPISGHNTLYWYLQNLGQGPELLIRYENEEAVDDSQLPKDRFSAERLKGVDSTLKIQPAELGDSAVYLCASSSLIGDTYEQYFGPGTRLTVT.

The table lists this clonotype with many counts. The rearrangement links TRBV20-1 to TRBJ2-1; 8 bases align to TRBD2. Germline CDR1 reads DFQATT; CDR2 reads SNEGSKA (reference sequence). With 2 bases clipped from V and 10 bases from J, the junction kept 1 base outside the gene matches. There are 11 residues in the CDR3. CDR3 region: CSARRTSEQFF. In DNA, the CDR3 is TGCAGTGCTAGAAGGACTAGCGAGCAGTTCTTC.

In this sample, this clonotype turned up a few times. The chain links TRBV20-1 to TRBJ2-3, with D perhaps TRBD2 (5 bases). Germline CDR1 and CDR2: DFQATT and SNEGSKA (reference sequence). V shed 1 base and J shed 4 bases, with 24 bases lying between them. CDR3 size: 18 residues. The CDR3 region is CSARVRYSGVRAADTQYF. The DNA for the CDR3 is TGCAGTGCTAGAGTTCGTTACTCCGGGGTTAGGGCAGCAGATACGCAGTATTTT.

The chain joins TRBV4-1 to TRBJ1-2; 8 bases map to TRBD1. V lost 0 bases to trimming and J lost 2 bases; unmatched junction nucleotides: 2. The CDR3 sequence is 15 residues long. Germline-derived CDR1 and CDR2 are MGHRA and YSYEKL. The CDR3 protein is CASSQEDRANYGYTF. CDR3 in DNA: TGCGCCAGCAGCCAAGAGGACAGGGCAAACTATGGCTACACCTTC.

The chain uses TRBV5-1 and TRBJ2-3; maybe TRBD2 (6 bases). The germline CDR1 and CDR2 sequences are SGHRS and YFSETQ. CDR3 length: 15 residues. V was shortened by 5 bases and J by 0 bases, with 13 bases between the two germline ends. The CDR3: CASRFGGASTDTQYF. DNA of the CDR3: TGCGCCAGCAGGTTTGGCGGGGCCAGCACAGATACGCAGTATTTT.

This clonotype showed up just a few times. The CDR3 DNA is TGTGCCAGCAGCAAACGGGACAGGGGGTACTATGAGCAGTTCTTC. This encodes CASSKRDRGYYEQFF. The genes are TRBV21-1 and TRBJ2-1; the table's D gene call, TRBD1, was not cross checked with the DNA. TRBV21-1 is deemed a pseudogene. The CDR3 has 15 residues.

This chain links TRBV20-1 with TRBJ1-6, with D possibly matching TRBD1 (5 bases). The V end was cut by 4 bases, the J end by 11 bases, with 15 bases between. Germline-derived CDR1 and CDR2 are DFQATT and SNEGSKA (reference sequence). CDR3 size: 13 residues. The chain's CDR3 is CSAMGRENAPLHF. The CDR3, as DNA: TGCAGTGCTATGGGCAGGGAAAATGCACCCCTCCACTTT.

The chain links TRBV6-2 or TRBV6-3 to TRBJ1-6; a possible D gene is TRBD1 (5 bases). The CDR3 covers 15 residues. V lost 0 bases and J 9 bases, leaving 12 bases between the germline ends. The germline gives CDR1 MNHEY, CDR2 SVGEGT. The CDR3 is CASSYSRLGGSPLHF. The CDR3 DNA sequence: TGTGCCAGCAGTTACTCGAGGCTTGGGGGTTCACCCCTCCACTTT.

There are a few counts of this clonotype. This rearrangement joins TRBV6-5 to TRBJ2-1; 9 nucleotides align to TRBD2. The germline V gene encodes CDR1 MNHEY and CDR2 SVGAGI. The CDR3 has 18 amino acids. V lost 4 bases and J lost 8; bases outside the gene matches: 18. The CDR3 nucleotides read TGTGCCAGCAGTTCCCCAGTCATAGCGGGAGAGGCGGGGGATGAGCAGTTCTTC. Translated, it gives CASSSPVIAGEAGDEQFF.